A single sample is the source of the 16 T cell receptor beta chains below, sequenced in a study of shared clonotypes between healthy human individuals (dated by TCRdb to the early 2020s). Library method: the immunoSEQ multiplex PCR assay. The table comes from immuneACCESS by way of TCRdb, which keeps in-frame sequences with V and J called. Part of the clones is missing from these tables; in studies checked, under half for an unresolved V gene and the rest for unknown reasons. For this sample the table gives under 550,000 clones, of which 95% to 97% were detected only once. Together, the top ten hold less than 0.06% of the sample. The material sequenced was naive CD4+ T cells sorted from blood. The sample's cell subset or site label, decoded: CD45RA+ positively selected. These receptors all come from a woman between 25 and 40 years old in good health.

V and J are TRBV28 and TRBJ2-1, with D perhaps matching TRBD1 (6 bases). V lost 7 bases and J 4 bases, leaving 14 bases between the germline ends. The CDR3 extends over 14 amino acids. Germline CDR1 reads MDHEN; CDR2 reads SYDVKM. DNA of the CDR3: TGTGCCAGCACCGCCAGGGGACAATACAATGAGCAGTTCTTC. Translating it yields CASTARGQYNEQFF. Drawing the rest from reference TRBV28 and TRBJ2-1, the complete variable domain is DVKVTQSSRYLVKRTGEKVFLECVQDMDHENMFWYRQDPGLGLRLIYFSYDVKMKEKGDIPEGYSVSREKKERFSLILESASTNQTSMYLCASTARGQYNEQFFGPGTRLTVL.

CDR3 region: CASSPRAGGQKYF. The CDR3 nucleotides read TGTGCCAGTAGTCCCAGGGCAGGGGGCCAGAAGTACTTC. The V gene is TRBV19, the J gene TRBJ2-7; TRBD1 aligns across 8 bases. This CDR3 spans 13 amino acids. Trimming removed 5 bases from V and 11 bases from J; junction bases left unmatched: 11. Germline loops: CDR1 LNHDA, CDR2 SQIVND (reference sequence).

The V gene is TRBV10-2, the J gene TRBJ1-1; the match to TRBD1 covers 8 bases. The CDR3 length is 16 residues. V gave up 6 bases and J gave up 4 bases; unmatched junction bases: 13. Germline CDR1 reads WSHSY; CDR2 reads SAAADI. Here the CDR3 reads CASSRGQGGGGTEAFF. Written as DNA, the CDR3 is TGCGCCAGCAGCCGCGGACAGGGAGGGGGAGGCACTGAAGCTTTCTTT.

The genes are TRBV7-8 and TRBJ2-4, with D possibly TRBD2 on 6 matching bases. CDR3 length: 16 residues. CDR1 is SGHVS, CDR2 FQNEAQ, per germline. The V end lost 5 bases, the J end lost 2 bases, and 16 bases lay between the germline ends. This CDR3 is CASSPLLARTKNIQYF. CDR3 coding DNA: TGTGCCAGCAGCCCACTACTAGCCCGTACCAAAAACATTCAGTACTTC.

V gene TRBV30 combines with J gene TRBJ1-5, with TRBD1 identical over 7 bases. The germline V gene encodes CDR1 GTSNPN and CDR2 SVGIG (reference sequence). The junction had 11 bases not matched to a gene; V was cut back by 5 bases and J by 4 bases. The CDR3 runs to 15 residues. DNA of the CDR3: TGTGCCTGGGAACCGCGGGGCAGGGGGAATCAGCCCCAGCATTTT. It translates to CAWEPRGRGNQPQHF.

The chain joins TRBV5-6 to TRBJ2-5, with TRBD2 matching 7 bases. The DNA end is a closer match to TRBJ2-7, so the J assignment may be wrong. Germline CDR1 and CDR2: SGHDT and YYEEEE. The CDR3 is 16 residues long. The CDR3, as DNA: TGTGCCAGCAGCTTGGCCCGGGCTAGCGGCGTTTACGAGCAGTACTTC. This encodes CASSLARASGVYEQYF.

The V call is TRBV18, the J call TRBJ1-2, with a weak D call TRBD1 (6 bases). V was pared by 0 bases and J by 5 bases, with 13 bases between. CDR3 length: 15 residues. The V gene's germline CDR1 is KGHSH and CDR2 LQKENI. The CDR3 nucleotides are TGTGCCAGCTCACCACCGGAGGGGGGTGTATATGGCTACACCTTC. Translation: CASSPPEGGVYGYTF.

The chain uses TRBV29-1 and TRBJ2-1, with D perhaps matching TRBD2 (6 bases). The CDR3 spans 14 residues. Germline CDR1 SQVTM, CDR2 ANQGSEA. Trimming pared 2 bases from V and 4 bases from J, leaving 12 bases between. CDR3 amino acids: CSVERRVAYNEQFF. CDR3 nucleotide sequence: TGCAGCGTTGAACGGAGGGTAGCATACAATGAGCAGTTCTTC.

V and J are TRBV5-4 and TRBJ2-1; D remains unclear. This CDR3 comprises 16 residues. Per germline, CDR1 SGHNT and CDR2 YYREEE (reference sequence). Trimming removed 5 bases at V and 1 base at J, with 16 bases between. This CDR3 reads CASRFSAGLSYNEQFF. The DNA of the CDR3 is TGTGCCAGCAGATTTTCAGCAGGTTTATCCTACAATGAGCAGTTCTTC.

The chain couples TRBV7-9 to TRBJ2-3, with 13 positions matching TRBD2. Trimming removed 5 bases from V and 4 bases from J; junction bases left unmatched: 6. This CDR3 region has 16 residues. In germline, CDR1 is SEHNR, CDR2 FQNEAQ (reference sequence). The CDR3 DNA reads TGTGCCAGCAGCGGTACGGGACTAGCGGGACCAGATACGCAGTATTTT. It encodes CASSGTGLAGPDTQYF.

The chain uses TRBV29-1 and TRBJ1-3; D might be TRBD1 (5 bases). The CDR3 spans 15 residues. The germline V gene encodes CDR1 SQVTM and CDR2 ANQGSEA. V was trimmed by 0 bases and J by 6 bases, leaving 15 bases between them. This CDR3 is CSVEDSRDGVNTIYF. Written as DNA, the CDR3 is TGCAGCGTTGAAGACTCCCGGGACGGAGTAAACACCATATATTTT.

This chain's CDR3 is CAISPGLAGRFGTGELFF. The CDR3 DNA is TGCGCCATAAGTCCGGGACTAGCGGGACGATTTGGCACCGGGGAGCTGTTTTTT. The chain recombines TRBV10-2 with TRBJ2-2, with 13 bases identical to TRBD2. CDR3 length: 18 amino acids. Losses at the gene ends were 10 bases for V and 4 bases for J; bases not matched to a gene: 15. In germline, CDR1 is WSHSY, CDR2 SAAADI.

The chain combines TRBV6-1 with TRBJ2-7; D may be TRBD1 or TRBD2 (7 bases each). CDR1 is MNHNS and CDR2 is SASEGT in the germline V gene. The CDR3 contains 17 residues. The V end lost 2 bases, the J end lost 0 bases, and 17 bases lay between the germline ends. The CDR3 sequence is CASSERGGGTSSYEQYF. In DNA, the CDR3 is TGTGCCAGCAGTGAAAGGGGAGGGGGCACTAGCTCCTACGAGCAGTACTTC.

The chain has TRBV2 and TRBJ2-1; 8 bases are a match to TRBD2. Trimming took 11 bases from V and 5 from J; bases not matched to a gene: 5. Germline CDR1 and CDR2: SNHLY and FYNNEI. The CDR3 sequence is 12 residues long. The CDR3 protein is CAGGLDHNEQFF. DNA for the CDR3: TGTGCCGGGGGACTAGATCACAATGAGCAGTTCTTC. Based on the CDR3 plus reference TRBV2 and TRBJ2-1, the full variable domain is EPEVTQTPSHQVTQMGQEVILRCVPISNHLYFYWYRQILGQKVEFLVSFYNNEISEKSEIFDDQFSVERPDGSNFTLKIRSTKLEDSAMYFCAGGLDHNEQFFGPGTRLTVL.

In the case of this clone: This specimen includes other DNA sequences encoding the same CDR3. The gene calls are TRBV9 and TRBJ2-5; 7 bases align to TRBD2. The CDR3 loop spans 14 amino acids. V gave up 2 bases and J gave up 5 bases; unmatched junction bases: 6. Germline-derived CDR1 and CDR2 are SGDLS and YYNGEE. The CDR3 DNA follows: TGTGCCAGCAGCGTGAGCGGTAGCGGGGAGACCCAGTACTTC. Its protein product is CASSVSGSGETQYF.

The chain joins TRBV10-3 to TRBJ2-5; D could derive from TRBD1 or TRBD2 (5 bases each). The V gene lost 3 bases and the J gene lost 5 bases, with 7 bases spanning the gap. CDR3 length equals 12 residues. Germline assignment: CDR1 ENHRY and CDR2 SYGVKD. CDR3 loop: CAISDWGETQYF. The CDR3 DNA sequence: TGTGCCATCAGTGACTGGGGGGAGACCCAGTACTTC.